The present entry profiles one T cell receptor (beta chain) with its context. The data were obtained in a study of blood T cell repertoires in COVID-19. Study summary: Sites across the United States, Italy and Spain contributed samples from acute and convalescent COVID-19. T cells, B-cell-depleted T cells, or PBMCs provided the cDNA or gDNA that served as material.

Original processing notes: Reference gene primer amplification yielded estimated nucleated cell counts. Profiling relied on immunoSEQ multiplex PCR, and the TCRdb table lists in-frame clones only, not all of them. The D gene and trimming were derived from the DNA, and the V and J assignments and clone size from that table. The sample carries about 21,000 clones, roughly 85% recorded once. Sequences were obtained from peripheral blood. This TCR was recovered from a human donor with active COVID-19. The donor label of this sample is uncertain.

CDR3: CASSHIRDRAKNSPLHF. The CDR3 DNA reads TGCGCCAGCAGCCACATCCGGGACAGGGCCAAAAATTCACCCCTCCACTTT. The chain carries TRBV4-1 and TRBJ1-6, with 9 nucleotides matching TRBD1. In germline, CDR1 is MGHRA, CDR2 YSYEKL. The V gene end was trimmed by 3 bases and the J gene end by 7 bases; junction bases not matched to a gene: 10. The CDR3 is 17 residues long.